This T cell receptor beta chain was documented in a study of patients and donors after allogeneic stem cell transplantation. TCRdb independently ran MiXCR on the RT-PCR reads; one entry per CDR3 protein. The profile shows approximately 200,000 distinct CDR3 sequences, around 40% of them singletons. In its sample, this clonotype was seen a few times. The material sequenced was blood, either unsorted or a sorted T cell fraction (not recorded which). The receptor was derived from a human donor who was either an allogeneic HSCT recipient or a stem cell or donor lymphocyte infusion donor (not recorded which). It is not recorded whose cells these are; they may come from a transplant donor.

CDR3 DNA sequence: TGTGCCAGCACCGCGGACAGGATGGGCAATCAGCCCCAGCATTTT. Its protein is CASTADRMGNQPQHF. The chain recombines TRBV6-1 with TRBJ1-5, with 7 bases aligning to TRBD1. CDR1 is MNHNS and CDR2 is SASEGT in the germline V gene. The CDR3 contains 15 residues. Losses at the gene ends were 7 bases for V and 2 bases for J; bases not matched to a gene: 8.